One sample yielded the 6 T cell receptor beta chains listed below, sequenced in a study of neurological immune-mediated disorders. TCRdb re-called the 5' RACE reads through MiXCR, storing one row per CDR3 protein. The repertoire includes more than 30,000 distinct CDR3 sequences, about an eighth of them detected once, and approximately 5.4% sits in the top ten. The time point is: technical triplicate 2. Specimen: CD4+ T cells from blood. These receptors all come from a female donor with HTLV-1-associated myelopathy (HAM/TSP).

This clonotype was seen at least ten times. The chain links TRBV5-1 to TRBJ2-6; 7 nucleotides align to TRBD1. Germline CDR1 reads SGHRS; CDR2 reads YFSETQ. This CDR3 has 17 amino acids. V lost 1 base, J lost 0 bases, and 4 bases stayed unmatched. CDR3 sequence (DNA): TGCGCCAGCAGCTTGTTTGCAGGGGGCTCTGGGGCCAACGTCCTGACTTTC. Protein product: CASSLFAGGSGANVLTF.

This clonotype was seen at least ten times. This chain links TRBV3-1 with TRBJ2-7, with 9 bases fitting TRBD1. V was pared by 3 bases and J by 2 bases, with 2 bases of the junction left unmatched. Germline loops: CDR1 LGHDT, CDR2 YNNKEL (reference sequence). The CDR3 length is 14 residues. This chain's CDR3 is CASSHRQGAYEQYF. CDR3 nucleotides: TGTGCCAGCAGCCACAGACAGGGGGCCTACGAGCAGTACTTC.

There are many counts of this clonotype. This sequence joins TRBV6-1 and TRBJ2-4; 7 bases are shared with TRBD2. The ends lost 6 bases at V and 1 base at J; junction bases unmatched: 12. CDR1 and CDR2 from the germline V gene are MNHNS and SASEGT. CDR3 length: 17 residues. The CDR3 bases are TGTGCCAGCAGCGGGAGGAGAGGGGACCTTGCCAAAAACATTCAGTACTTC. Its protein product is CASSGRRGDLAKNIQYF.

Only a few counts were recorded for this clonotype. This chain uses TRBV18 with TRBJ1-5, with TRBD1 matching over 7 bases. The CDR3 sequence is 13 residues long. Germline CDR1 is KGHSH and CDR2 is LQKENI. Trimming at V came to 5 bases and at J to 6 bases, leaving 4 bases not matched to a gene. The CDR3 sequence: CASSRQGVQPQHF. In DNA form, the CDR3 reads TGTGCCAGCTCAAGACAGGGTGTTCAGCCCCAGCATTTT.

This clonotype has at least ten counts. CDR3 loop: CASSFGQGNSPLHF. In DNA form, the CDR3 reads TGCGCCAGCAGCTTCGGACAGGGAAATTCACCCCTCCACTTT. The V call is TRBV5-1, the J call TRBJ1-6; 8 bases line up with TRBD1. Germline values: CDR1 SGHRS, CDR2 YFSETQ. V dropped 2 bases and J dropped 7; count of bases not matched to a gene: 2. The CDR3 covers 14 residues.

The V call is TRBV6-2 or TRBV6-3, the J call TRBJ2-2; no clear D gene. Trimming shortened V by 6 bases and J by 0 bases, and 8 bases separated the two germline ends. Germline loops: CDR1 MNHEY, CDR2 SVGEGT. This CDR3 has 14 amino acids. The CDR3 protein is CASSHQANTGELFF. The DNA of the CDR3 is TGTGCCAGCAGCCACCAAGCGAACACCGGGGAGCTGTTTTTT.